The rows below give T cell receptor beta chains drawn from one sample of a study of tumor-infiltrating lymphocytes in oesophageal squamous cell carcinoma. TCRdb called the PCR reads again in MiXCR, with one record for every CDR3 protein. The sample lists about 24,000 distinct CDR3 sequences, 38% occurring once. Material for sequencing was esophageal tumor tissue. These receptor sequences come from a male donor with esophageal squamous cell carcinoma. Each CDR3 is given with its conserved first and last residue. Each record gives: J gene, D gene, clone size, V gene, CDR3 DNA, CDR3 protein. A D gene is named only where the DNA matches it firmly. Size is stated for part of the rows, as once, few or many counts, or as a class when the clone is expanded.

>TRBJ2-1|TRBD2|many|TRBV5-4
TGTGCCAGCAGCCCCGGGGGGGGGGGCTCCTACAATGAGCAGTTCTTC
CASSPGGGGSYNEQFF
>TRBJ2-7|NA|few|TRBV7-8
TGTGCCAGCAGTCCCAGGGGACCTACCGACCGGTACTTC
CASSPRGPTDRYF
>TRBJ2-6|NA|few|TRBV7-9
TGTGCCAGCAGCCGCGGGACTTTC
CASSRGTF
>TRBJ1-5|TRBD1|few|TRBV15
TGTGCCACCAGCTTAACCGGGACAGGGAATCAGCCCCAGCATTTT
CATSLTGTGNQPQHF
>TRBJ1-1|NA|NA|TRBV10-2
TGCGCCAGCAGTGACCAGGGACAGAACACTGAAGCTTTCTTT
CASSDQGQNTEAFF
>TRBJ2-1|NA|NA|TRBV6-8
TGTGCCAGCAGCACAGGGTTCTCCCACAATGAGCAGTTCTTC
CASSTGFSHNEQFF
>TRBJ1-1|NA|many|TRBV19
TGTGCCAGTAGTCTCTATGGGGGTACGAACACTGAAGCTTTCTTT
CASSLYGGTNTEAFF
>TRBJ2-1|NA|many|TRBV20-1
TGCAGTGCTCAGCGACATGAGCAGTTCTTC
CSAQRHEQFF
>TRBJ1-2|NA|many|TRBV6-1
TGTGCCAGCAGTGTCCAGGACAACTATGGCTACACCTTC
CASSVQDNYGYTF
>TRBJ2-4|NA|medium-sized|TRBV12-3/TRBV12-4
TGTGCCAGCAGTTTATCAGTATCCATTCAGTACTTC
CASSLSVSIQYF
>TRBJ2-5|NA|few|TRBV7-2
TGTGCCAGCAGCTTAGACTATACGTATTCCGAGACCCAGTACTTC
CASSLDYTYSETQYF
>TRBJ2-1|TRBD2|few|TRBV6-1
TGTGCCAGCAGGGGGGGCGGGACTAGGGGTGGCGGCTCCTACAATGAGCAGTTCTTC
CASRGGGTRGGGSYNEQFF
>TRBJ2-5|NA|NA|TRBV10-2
TGCGCCAGCAGTGTTCGGGTACAAGAGACCCAGTACTTC
CASSVRVQETQYF
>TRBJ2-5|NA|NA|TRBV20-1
TGCAGTGCTTTAGGGGAGACCCAGTACTTC
CSALGETQYF
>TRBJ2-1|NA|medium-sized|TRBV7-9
TGTGCCAGCAGCTTAGGGCAGGGTCCCAATGAGCAGTTCTTC
CASSLGQGPNEQFF
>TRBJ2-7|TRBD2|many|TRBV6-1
TGTGCCAGCACCCCTAGCGGGAGAGTCTACAATGAGCAGTACTTC
CASTPSGRVYNEQYF
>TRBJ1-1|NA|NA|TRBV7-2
TGTGCCAGCAGCTTATCCGGAAGTGTTTGGAACACTGAAGCTTTCTTT
CASSLSGSVWNTEAFF
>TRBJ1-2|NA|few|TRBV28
TGTGCCTCGGGGATTGGCTATGGCTACACCTTC
CASGIGYGYTF
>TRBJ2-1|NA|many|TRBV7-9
TGTGCCAGCAGCTTTCTGGGGGCCACAGGGGGGGGGGATGAGCAGTTCTTC
CASSFLGATGGGDEQFF
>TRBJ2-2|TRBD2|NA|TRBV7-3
TGTGCCAGCAGCTCTGCGGGAGGTGGGGAGCTGTTTTTT
CASSSAGGGELFF
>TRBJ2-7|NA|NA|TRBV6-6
TGTGCCACCGCGAGACAGGTACCCTCCTACGAGCAGTACTTC
CATARQVPSYEQYF
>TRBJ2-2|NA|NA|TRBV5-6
TGTGCCAGCAGCTTGCAAGTGGCCGGAGAGCTGTTTTTT
CASSLQVAGELFF
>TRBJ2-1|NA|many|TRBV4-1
TGCGCCAGCAGCCAAGCCGGACTCGAAAGCTCCTACAATGAGCAGTTCTTC
CASSQAGLESSYNEQFF
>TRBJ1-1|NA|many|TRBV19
TGTGCCAGTAGTGCCGACCCGGGCACTGAAGCTTTCTTT
CASSADPGTEAFF
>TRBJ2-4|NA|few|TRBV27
TGTGCCAGCAGTAGGCAGGGGCGTCTAGCCAAAAACATTCAGTACTTC
CASSRQGRLAKNIQYF
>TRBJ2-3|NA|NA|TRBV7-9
TGTGCCAGCAGCCCTGACAGGATCCCTTCCAAAACAGATACGCAGTATTTT
CASSPDRIPSKTDTQYF
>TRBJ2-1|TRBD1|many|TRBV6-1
TGTGCCAGCAGTCATGACAGGGCCTTCCTCTCCTACAATGAGCAGTTCTTC
CASSHDRAFLSYNEQFF
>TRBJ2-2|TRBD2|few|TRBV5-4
TGTGCCAGCACCATCGGGGGGGATGGGGAGCTGTTTTTT
CASTIGGDGELFF
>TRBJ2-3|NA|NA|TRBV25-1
TGTGCCAGCAGCCAAAAGTTGGACACAGATACGCAGTATTTT
CASSQKLDTDTQYF
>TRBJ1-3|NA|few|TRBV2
TGTGCCAGCAGCGCCAGTTGGACCTCTGGAAACACCATATATTTT
CASSASWTSGNTIYF
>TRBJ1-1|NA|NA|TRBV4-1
TGCGCCAGCAGCCAAGATAGGAATGGGGGCACCGGGGAGCTGTATTTT
CASSQDRNGGTGELYF
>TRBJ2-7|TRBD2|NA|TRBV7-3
TGTGCCAGCAGCTCCTCCGGACTAGCGGGGATCCCCTACAATGAGCAGTACTTC
CASSSSGLAGIPYNEQYF
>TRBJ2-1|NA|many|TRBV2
TGTGCCAGCAGTGAAGCGCCACAGGGACGTGGCAATGAGCAGTTCTTC
CASSEAPQGRGNEQFF
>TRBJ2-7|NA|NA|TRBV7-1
TGTGCCAGCAGTAGAGGGTCCAGTGAAGCTTTCTTC
CASSRGSSEAFF
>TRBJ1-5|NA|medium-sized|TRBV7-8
TGTGCCAGCAGCTTAGTGAGGAGCAATCAGCCCCAGCATTTT
CASSLVRSNQPQHF
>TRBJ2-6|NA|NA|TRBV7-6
TGTGCCAGCAGCTTAGGTTTTGGGGCCAACGTCCTGACTTTC
CASSLGFGANVLTF
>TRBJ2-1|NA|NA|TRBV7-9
TGTGCCAGCAGCATTATAGCAGGAGTTACAAATGAGCAGTTCTTC
CASSIIAGVTNEQFF
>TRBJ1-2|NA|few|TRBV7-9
TGTGCCAGCAGCATAATAGGTGTCACGCCACAAGATGGCTACACCTTC
CASSIIGVTPQDGYTF
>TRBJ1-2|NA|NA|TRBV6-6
TGTGCCAGCAGTTACCAAGGGGGGGGTGGAGGCTACACCTTC
CASSYQGGGGGYTF
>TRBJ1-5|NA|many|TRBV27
TGTGCCAGCAGAGCGGCGGCCGGTAGCAATCAGCCCCAGCATTTT
CASRAAAGSNQPQHF
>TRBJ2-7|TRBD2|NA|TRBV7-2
TGTGCCAGCAGCCCCAAGGGCGGGAGGTTCTCCGAGCAGTACTTC
CASSPKGGRFSEQYF
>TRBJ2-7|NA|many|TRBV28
TGTGCCAGCAGTCTCCGACAGGCCAGCTCCTACGAGCAGTACTTC
CASSLRQASSYEQYF
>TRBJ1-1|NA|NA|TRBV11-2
TGTGCCAGCAGCTTAGATTCACAGCCGAACACTGAAGCTTTCTTT
CASSLDSQPNTEAFF
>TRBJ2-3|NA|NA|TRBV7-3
TGTGCCAGCAGCTTAGGGGGGGCCGCAGATACGCAGTATTTT
CASSLGGAADTQYF
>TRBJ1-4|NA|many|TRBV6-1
TGTGCCAGCAGTGACACAGGGTATCCTAATGAAAAACTGTTTTTT
CASSDTGYPNEKLFF
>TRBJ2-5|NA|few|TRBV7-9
TGTGCCAGCAGCTGGGGGCGTGGGGGGCTACAGGAGACCCAGTACTTC
CASSWGRGGLQETQYF
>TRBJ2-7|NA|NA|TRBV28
TGTGCCAGCAGTTTACGGCAACTCGAGCAGTACTTC
CASSLRQLEQYF
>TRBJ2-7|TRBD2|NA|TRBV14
TGTGCCAGCAGCCAACTTGCGGGAGTGGTATACGAGCAGTACTTC
CASSQLAGVVYEQYF
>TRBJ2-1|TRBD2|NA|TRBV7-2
TGTGCCAGCAGCTTAGGCGGGAGTGCCAATGAGCAGTTCTTC
CASSLGGSANEQFF
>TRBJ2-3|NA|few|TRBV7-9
TGTGCCAGCAGCTTAGAGACAGGTTCAGATACGCAGTATTTT
CASSLETGSDTQYF
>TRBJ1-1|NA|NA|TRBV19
TGTGCCAGTAGTACAGGGCCGAACACTGAAGCTTTCTTT
CASSTGPNTEAFF
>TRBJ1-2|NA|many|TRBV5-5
TGTGCCAGCAGCTCAGGAGTGAACTATGGCTACACCTTC
CASSSGVNYGYTF
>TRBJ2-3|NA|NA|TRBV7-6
TGTGCTAGCAGCCCTGGCTTTAGGGAGACCCAGTATTTT
CASSPGFRETQYF
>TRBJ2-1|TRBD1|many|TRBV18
TGTGCCAGCTCACCACCAATTGGACAGGGAGTTTACAATGAGCAGTTCTTC
CASSPPIGQGVYNEQFF
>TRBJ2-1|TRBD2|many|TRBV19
TGTGCCAGTAGTATGAGCGGGGGGTTCTACAATGAGCAGTTCTTC
CASSMSGGFYNEQFF
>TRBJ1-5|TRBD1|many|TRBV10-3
TGTGCCACTACAGGGGGCAGGTTTAATAGCAATCAGCCCCAGCATTTT
CATTGGRFNSNQPQHF
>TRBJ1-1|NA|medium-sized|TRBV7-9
TGTGCCAGCAGCCCACAGGTGAGGAACACTGAAGCTTTCTTT
CASSPQVRNTEAFF
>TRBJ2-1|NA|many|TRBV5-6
TGTGCCAGCAGCTTGGCCTGGGTAACACGCGATGAGCAGTTCTTC
CASSLAWVTRDEQFF
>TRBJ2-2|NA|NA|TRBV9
TGTGCCAGCAGCTTCCAGACCGGGGAGCTGTTTTTT
CASSFQTGELFF